The present entry profiles one T cell receptor beta chain with its context. Its matching antigen is unknown. This sample is part of a study of cytotoxic CD8 clonotypes in ibrutinib-treated CLL. As for the study in general: Partial response occurred in about 25 patients and complete response in 2; at median around 66 months, roughly 14 remained remitted and around 12 progressed. Mean yields were 255,043 productive templates and 90,000 to 95,000 productive rearrangements per sample. Notes on the study in general: Sampling of sustained-remission and progressing patients occurred at differing times.

Sequenced by immunoSEQ multiplex PCR; TCRdb stores in-frame clones only, minus some. The sample shows about 50,000 clones, about 50% of them seen only once. Germline V CDR1 and CDR2: SGHRS, YFSETQ. The CDR3 loop spans 13 amino acids. Trimming pared 2 bases from V and 0 bases from J, leaving 4 bases between. The sequence derives from a human donor with chronic lymphocytic leukemia. The V call is TRBV5-1, the J call TRBJ2-3, with D unresolved. The material was PBMCs, obtained after 24 months of ibrutinib treatment. CDR3 nucleotides: TGCGCCAGCAGCTTCCCTAGCACAGATACGCAGTATTTT. Its protein product is CASSFPSTDTQYF.